Listed below are T cell receptor beta chains from one sample, sequenced in a study of identical twins. MiXCR, applied by TCRdb to the 5' RACE reads, yields one record per CDR3 protein. This table holds 1.5 million to 2 million distinct CDR3 sequences, about 32% found once. The sequenced sample consisted of cord blood. Receptors originate from a newborn girl in good health. Both conserved end residues are part of each CDR3. The order of the fields is D gene, V gene, J gene, clone size, CDR3 DNA, CDR3 protein. The D gene is left open where the match is weak. Clone size is given for some rows only: seen once, a few or many times, or a class if the clone is expanded.

.,TRBV18,TRBJ2-3,few,TGTGCCAGCTCGTCTGACTATAGGACAGATACGCAGTATTTT,CASSSDYRTDTQYF
.,TRBV27,TRBJ2-1,many,TGTGCCAGCAGTTTATGGGCGGGGAATGAGCAGTTCTTC,CASSLWAGNEQFF
.,TRBV12-3/TRBV12-4,TRBJ1-2,few,TGTGCCAGCAGCCGTACCAGACAGGCGCCTAACTATGGCTACACCTTC,CASSRTRQAPNYGYTF
TRBD2,TRBV5-1,TRBJ2-7,.,TGCGCCAGCAGCTTAGGGACTAGCGGGGGGCTATCCTACAATGAGCAGTACTTC,CASSLGTSGGLSYNEQYF
.,TRBV4-2,TRBJ2-1,.,TGTGCCAGCAGCCAAGTTGGGCTCGACGGATTCTCCTACAATGAGCAGTTCTTC,CASSQVGLDGFSYNEQFF
.,TRBV9,TRBJ2-7,many,TGTGCCAGCAGCGTATCCGGCTCCTACGAGCAGTACTTC,CASSVSGSYEQYF
.,TRBV5-8,TRBJ1-5,few,TGTGCCAGCAGCTTGGTGGTTGTTTGGGGGGATCAGCCCCAGCATTTT,CASSLVVVWGDQPQHF
TRBD1,TRBV6-6,TRBJ2-1,few,TGTGCCAGCAGGACCCCGACAGGGGCGTACAATGAGCAGTTCTTC,CASRTPTGAYNEQFF
.,TRBV2,TRBJ2-4,.,TGTGCCAGCAGTGAAGTCCGAAACAGCGTTCTAGGGGGCATTCAGTACTTC,CASSEVRNSVLGGIQYF
TRBD1,TRBV24-1,TRBJ1-1,few,TGTGCCACCAGTGACCAGGGGGCCGGAGCCACTGAAGCTTTCTTT,CATSDQGAGATEAFF
TRBD2,TRBV11-2,TRBJ2-3,few,TGTGCCAGCAGCTTACAAGCGGGGGGGCTGGGTACAGATACGCAGTATTTT,CASSLQAGGLGTDTQYF
TRBD1,TRBV4-1,TRBJ2-4,few,TGCGCCAGCAGCCATGGCAGGGGGGCCAAAAACATTCAGTACTTC,CASSHGRGAKNIQYF
.,TRBV15,TRBJ1-1,.,TGTGCCACCAGCAGAGAGGTTATTACGGGGTTCAACACTGAAGCTTTCTTT,CATSREVITGFNTEAFF
TRBD2,TRBV12-3/TRBV12-4,TRBJ2-3,.,TGTGCCACCGCGGGACTAGCGGGGGTTCGGAATACGCAGTATTTT,CATAGLAGVRNTQYF
TRBD1,TRBV10-3,TRBJ2-3,.,TGTGCCATCGGTGAGTCGATCGTGCTTGGCAGGGGGCTTTATACGCAGTATTTT,CAIGESIVLGRGLYTQYF
.,TRBV27,TRBJ1-1,few,TGTGCCAGCAGCTGCGATACAAGGGACAAGCTTATGAACACTGAAGCTTTCTTT,CASSCDTRDKLMNTEAFF
TRBD1,TRBV2,TRBJ2-7,.,TGTGCCAGCAGGGATCCGGACAGGTCCTACGAGCAGTACTTC,CASRDPDRSYEQYF
TRBD2,TRBV7-6,TRBJ2-3,.,TGTGCCAGCAGCTTAGTGCCAGCGGGGGGGGCTACGCAGTATTTT,CASSLVPAGGATQYF
.,TRBV3-1,TRBJ2-5,few,TGTGCCAGCAGCCACTATCGCGGGACCGCCCAAGAGACCCAGTACTTC,CASSHYRGTAQETQYF
.,TRBV6-6,TRBJ1-4,few,TGTGCCAGCAGTTACACATCTACCACGACAGTGGGTGAAAAACTGTTTTTT,CASSYTSTTTVGEKLFF
.,TRBV20-1,TRBJ1-6,.,TGCAGTGCTAGAGATCTCAGGGATTCACCCCTCCACTTT,CSARDLRDSPLHF
.,TRBV7-9,TRBJ1-3,.,TGTGCCAGCCGTTCGAAGCACAGCCTGGGAAACACCATATATTTT,CASRSKHSLGNTIYF
.,TRBV6-1,TRBJ2-7,.,TGTGCCAGCAGTGATGACAGGTCCTACAATGAGCAGTACTTC,CASSDDRSYNEQYF
.,TRBV27,TRBJ2-1,few,TGTGCCAGCATCGAACATGGGTCTTCCTACAATGAGCAGTTCTTC,CASIEHGSSYNEQFF
.,TRBV29-1,TRBJ2-1,few,TGCAGCGTTGCAGGACAGTACCAAGAGACCCAGTTCTTC,CSVAGQYQETQFF